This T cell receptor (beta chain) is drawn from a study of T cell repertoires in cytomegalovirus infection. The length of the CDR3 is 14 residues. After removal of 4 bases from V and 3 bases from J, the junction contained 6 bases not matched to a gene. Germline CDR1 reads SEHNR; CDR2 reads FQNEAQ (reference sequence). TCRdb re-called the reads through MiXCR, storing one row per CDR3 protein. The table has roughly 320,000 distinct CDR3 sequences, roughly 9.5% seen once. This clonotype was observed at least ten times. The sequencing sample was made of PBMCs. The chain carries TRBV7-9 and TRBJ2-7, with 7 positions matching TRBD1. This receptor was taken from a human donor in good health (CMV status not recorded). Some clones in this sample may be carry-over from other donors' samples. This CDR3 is CASSSRQGLYEQYF. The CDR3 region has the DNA TGTGCCAGCAGCTCCAGACAGGGCCTCTACGAGCAGTACTTC.